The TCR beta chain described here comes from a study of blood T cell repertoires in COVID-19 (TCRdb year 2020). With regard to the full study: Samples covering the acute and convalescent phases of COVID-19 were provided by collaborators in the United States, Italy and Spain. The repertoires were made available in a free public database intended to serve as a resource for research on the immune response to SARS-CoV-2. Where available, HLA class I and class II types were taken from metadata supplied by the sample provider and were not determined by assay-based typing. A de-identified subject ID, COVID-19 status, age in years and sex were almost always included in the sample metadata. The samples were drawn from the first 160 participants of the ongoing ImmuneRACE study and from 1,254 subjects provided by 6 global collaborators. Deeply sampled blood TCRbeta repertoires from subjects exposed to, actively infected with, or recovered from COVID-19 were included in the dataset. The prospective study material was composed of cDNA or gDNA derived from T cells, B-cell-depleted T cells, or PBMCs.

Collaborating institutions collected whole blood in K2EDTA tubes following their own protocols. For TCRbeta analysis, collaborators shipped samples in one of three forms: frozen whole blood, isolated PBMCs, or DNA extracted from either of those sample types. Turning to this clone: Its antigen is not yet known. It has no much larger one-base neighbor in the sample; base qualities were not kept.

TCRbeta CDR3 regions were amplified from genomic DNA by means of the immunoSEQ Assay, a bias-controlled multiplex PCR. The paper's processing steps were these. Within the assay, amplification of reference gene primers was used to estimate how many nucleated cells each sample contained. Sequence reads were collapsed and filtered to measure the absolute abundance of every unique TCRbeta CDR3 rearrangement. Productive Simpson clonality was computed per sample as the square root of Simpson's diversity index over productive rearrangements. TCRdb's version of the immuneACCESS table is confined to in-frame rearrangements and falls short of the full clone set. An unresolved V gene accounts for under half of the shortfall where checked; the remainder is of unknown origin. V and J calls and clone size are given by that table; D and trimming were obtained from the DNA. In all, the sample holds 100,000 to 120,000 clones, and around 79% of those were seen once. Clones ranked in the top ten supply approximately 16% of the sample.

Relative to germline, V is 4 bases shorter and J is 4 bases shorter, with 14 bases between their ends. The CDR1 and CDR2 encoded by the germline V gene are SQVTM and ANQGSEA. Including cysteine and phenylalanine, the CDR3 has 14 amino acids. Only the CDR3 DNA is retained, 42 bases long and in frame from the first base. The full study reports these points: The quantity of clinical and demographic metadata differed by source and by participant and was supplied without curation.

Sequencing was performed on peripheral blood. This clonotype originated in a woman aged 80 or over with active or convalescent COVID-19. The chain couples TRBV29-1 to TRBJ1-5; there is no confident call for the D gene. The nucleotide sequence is TGCAGCGTTGTCACAGAAGACCTAAATCAGCCCCAGCATTTT. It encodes CSVVTEDLNQPQHF.